The clone carrying this T cell receptor beta chain showed up many times. Its cognate antigen is unknown. The record originates from a study of response to subunit inactivated influenza vaccine. The study, taken as a whole, reports: There was a suggestion from the authors that each seasonal influenza vaccination recruits few new T cells.

TCRdb processed the RT-PCR reads anew with MiXCR; each CDR3 protein has one entry. The top ten clones hold 13% of a sample with about 480,000 distinct CDR3 sequences, 10% to 15% of them seen once. This CDR3 is 16 amino acids long. The germline V gene encodes CDR1 SQVTM and CDR2 ANQGSEA. The V segment lost 6 bases and the J segment 3 bases; nucleotides outside the gene matches: 16. The material sequenced was PBMCs from blood, taken roughly 48 days after vaccination. The rearrangement links TRBV29-1 to TRBJ2-7; TRBD1 matches at 8 bases. The receptor was isolated from a man aged 50-59 years who received an inactivated influenza vaccine. The CDR3 nucleotides are TGCAGCGTGGCAGGGGGCGGCCCCCTTTTAGGCTACGAGCAGTACTTC. Translation gives CSVAGGGPLLGYEQYF.